One and the same sample provided the 29 T cell receptor beta chains below, sequenced in a study of T cell responses to AZD1222 COVID-19 vaccine. Clones were read by immunoSEQ multiplex PCR, and TCRdb kept only the in-frame ones, dropping some. The sample yields approximately 120,000 clones, around 93% seen once. The sequences come from peripheral blood, collected on day 0 of AZD1222 vaccination. All receptors derive from an adult in good health.

The chain couples TRBV4-1 to TRBJ1-1, with TRBD1 matching over 10 bases. Trimming cost V 5 bases and J 0 bases; bases outside gene matches: 9. Looked up from germline, CDR1 is MGHRA and CDR2 is YSYEKL. CDR3 length equals 17 residues. The CDR3 DNA follows: TGCGCCAGCAGCTTCAGAGGGACAGGGGTCATGAACACTGAAGCTTTCTTT. This gives the protein CASSFRGTGVMNTEAFF.

The chain employs TRBV7-8 and TRBJ1-2; the D is unclear. V was clipped by 1 base and J by 2 bases, with 11 bases between them. The CDR3 sequence is 15 residues long. CDR1 is SGHVS and CDR2 is FQNEAQ in the germline V gene. CDR3 nucleotide sequence: TGTGCCAGCAGCTTAGACGTCCGACGGAACTATGGCTACACCTTC. Residues: CASSLDVRRNYGYTF.

The J gene is TRBJ1-4, the V gene TRBV5-1, with a weak D call TRBD1 (6 bases). CDR3 length: 15 amino acids. Germline V gene sequence: CDR1 SGHRS, CDR2 YFSETQ. V lost 4 bases to trimming and J lost 3 bases, with 13 bases between them. The CDR3 DNA sequence: TGCGCCAGCAGCCAGTTGGGACAAGCTAATGAAAAACTGTTTTTT. Translating it yields CASSQLGQANEKLFF.

The chain employs TRBV15 and TRBJ1-1; 8 positions match TRBD1. The CDR3 consists of 20 residues. The germline V gene has CDR1 LNHNV and CDR2 YYDKDF (reference sequence). V dropped 0 bases and J dropped 0; count of bases not matched to a gene: 15. CDR3 sequence: CATSRDPGWGGQELNTEAFF. CDR3 DNA sequence: TGTGCCACCAGCAGAGATCCCGGTTGGGGGGGACAGGAGTTGAACACTGAAGCTTTCTTT.

The rearrangement joins TRBV7-2 to TRBJ1-5; perhaps TRBD1 as D (5 bases). The CDR3 extends over 14 amino acids. V lost 3 bases and J 5 bases, leaving 11 bases between the germline ends. Germline CDR1 reads SGHTA; CDR2 reads FQGNSA. The CDR3 DNA sequence: TGTGCCAGCAGCTTGATGGGGGTCTATCAGCCCCAGCATTTT. Protein sequence: CASSLMGVYQPQHF.

This chain connects TRBV2 to TRBJ1-3; possibly TRBD1 for D (5 bases). The V and J ends lost 11 bases and 0 bases respectively, with 14 bases between them. The germline CDR1 and CDR2 sequences are SNHLY and FYNNEI. This CDR3 is 14 amino acids long. The CDR3 protein is CACGAVASGNTIYF. For the CDR3, the DNA is TGTGCCTGCGGGGCGGTGGCCTCTGGAAACACCATATATTTT.

The CDR3 region has the DNA TGTGCCAGCTCACCACCGCTTAGGGCGTACGAGCAGTACTTC. Translated: CASSPPLRAYEQYF. The chain carries TRBV18 and TRBJ2-7; unclear D gene. The CDR3 is made up of 14 amino acids. Trimming left V 0 bases short and J 4 bases short, with 10 bases between. From germline, CDR1 is KGHSH and CDR2 LQKENI.

This rearrangement joins TRBV5-1 to TRBJ2-5; 11 bases match TRBD2. V shed 0 bases and J 1 base; nucleotides not matched to a gene: 8. Germline V lookup: CDR1 SGHRS, CDR2 YFSETQ. The CDR3 contains 18 residues. The CDR3: CASSLGVLGTSGQETQYF. For the CDR3, the DNA is TGCGCCAGCAGCTTGGGGGTCCTCGGGACTAGCGGCCAAGAGACCCAGTACTTC. Full variable domain (missing parts from reference TRBV5-1 and TRBJ2-5): KAGVTQTPRYLIKTRGQQVTLSCSPISGHRSVSWYQQTPGQGLQFLFEYFSETQRNKGNFPGRFSGRQFSNSRSEMNVSTLELGDSALYLCASSLGVLGTSGQETQYFGPGTRLLVL.

The chain couples TRBV6-5 to TRBJ1-5; no firm D call. V gave up 8 bases and J gave up 0 bases, with 14 bases separating them. In germline, CDR1 is MNHEY, CDR2 SVGAGI. The CDR3 is 15 residues long. CDR3 protein: CASRSWQDSNQPQHF. The DNA of the CDR3 is TGTGCCAGCCGTTCATGGCAGGATAGCAATCAGCCCCAGCATTTT.

The rearrangement joins TRBV11-2 to TRBJ1-2; tentatively, D is TRBD1 (6 bases). CDR1 is SGHAT and CDR2 is FQNNGV in the germline V gene. The CDR3 extends over 17 amino acids. Trimming removed 1 base at V and 4 bases at J, with 19 bases between. The CDR3 is CASSLGPEGGGGYGYTF. The CDR3 DNA follows: TGTGCCAGCAGCTTAGGGCCCGAGGGGGGAGGAGGCTATGGCTACACCTTC.

This clone has more than one count but fewer than ten. V usage is TRBV6-5 and J usage is TRBJ1-5; perhaps TRBD1 as D (5 bases). The CDR3 length is 12 residues. Per the germline V gene, CDR1 is MNHEY and CDR2 is SVGAGI. The V gene lost 10 bases and the J gene lost 11 bases, with 18 bases spanning the gap. CDR3 coding DNA: TGTGCCACCGATTGGGACCGACTCTCCCAGCATTTT. Translation: CATDWDRLSQHF.

The chain employs TRBV3-1 (or the pseudogene TRBV3-2) and TRBJ1-5; the D is unclear. This CDR3 spans 13 amino acids. V shed 1 base and J shed 7 bases, with 8 bases lying between them. Germline V gene sequence: CDR1 LGHDT, CDR2 YNNKEL (reference sequence). The CDR3 here is CASSQALDQPQHF. The CDR3 DNA follows: TGTGCCAGCAGCCAAGCGCTAGACCAGCCCCAGCATTTT.

V is TRBV19 and J is TRBJ2-1; 11 bases line up with TRBD1. In germline, CDR1 is LNHDA, CDR2 SQIVND (reference sequence). J lost 11 bases, V lost 7 bases, and 7 bases had no gene match. The CDR3 sequence is 13 residues long. CDR3 sequence: CASTGTGGRKQFF. CDR3 in DNA: TGTGCCAGTACGGGGACAGGGGGAAGAAAGCAGTTCTTC.

The V and J genes are TRBV10-3 and TRBJ2-3; 9 bases are a match to TRBD2. This CDR3 has 15 amino acids. Germline CDR1 is ENHRY and CDR2 is SYGVKD. J gave up 5 bases and V 4 bases, and 7 bases lay outside the gene matches. CDR3 in amino acids: CAISVGGRAGDTQYF. CDR3 nucleotides: TGTGCCATCAGTGTGGGCGGGAGGGCCGGAGATACGCAGTATTTT.

The rearrangement links TRBV3-1 (or the pseudogene TRBV3-2) to TRBJ1-2; 8 bases line up with TRBD1. This CDR3 comprises 20 residues. Germline V gene data show CDR1 as LGHDT and CDR2 as YNNKEL (reference sequence). J gave up 0 bases and V 0 bases, and 15 bases lay outside the gene matches. CDR3 nucleotide sequence: TGTGCCAGCAGCCAAGATCTAACGACACAGGGGGGTAATGCTAACTATGGCTACACCTTC. Translated, it gives CASSQDLTTQGGNANYGYTF.

The V and J genes are TRBV18 and TRBJ1-2, with a weak D call TRBD1 (5 bases). Germline loops: CDR1 KGHSH, CDR2 LQKENI. The V gene lost 3 bases and the J gene lost 8 bases, with 13 bases spanning the gap. This CDR3 region has 13 residues. CDR3 region: CASSPGTERGYTF. The CDR3 region has the DNA TGTGCCAGCTCACCCGGGACCGAGCGCGGCTACACCTTC.

CDR3 nucleotides: TGTGCCAGCAGCGTAGGAGAGGTAAACACCATATATTTT. Amino acids: CASSVGEVNTIYF. The chain has TRBV9 and TRBJ1-3; D is unclear. The CDR3 is 13 amino acids. Germline lookup yields CDR1 SGDLS and CDR2 YYNGEE. V was clipped by 0 bases and J by 6 bases, with 7 bases between them.

The chain couples TRBV11-1 to TRBJ2-3, with 8 bases that match TRBD2. The V segment lost 3 bases and the J segment 2 bases; nucleotides outside the gene matches: 7. This CDR3 is 16 amino acids long. In germline, CDR1 is SGHAT, CDR2 FQDESV (reference sequence). CDR3 DNA: TGTGCCAGCAGCTTGTTGGCTAGCGGGTTCACAGATACGCAGTATTTT. Its translation is CASSLLASGFTDTQYF.

The chain combines TRBV7-2 with TRBJ1-1; D unresolved. Germline-derived CDR1 and CDR2 are SGHTA and FQGNSA. V gave up 5 bases and J gave up 1 base, with 11 bases separating them. CDR3 length equals 14 residues. DNA for the CDR3: TGTGCCAGCAGCCAATCGGACCAGAACACTGAAGCTTTCTTT. It codes for CASSQSDQNTEAFF.

The chain uses TRBV6-5 and TRBJ1-2; the D gene is possibly TRBD1 (6 bases). The germline CDR1 and CDR2 sequences are MNHEY and SVGAGI. The CDR3 has 14 residues. Trimming removed 2 bases from V and 4 bases from J, with 11 bases in between. The chain's CDR3 is CASSYGGLPYGYTF. The CDR3 bases are TGTGCCAGCAGTTACGGGGGGCTGCCCTATGGCTACACCTTC.

The chain carries TRBV10-3 and TRBJ1-2; TRBD1 aligns across 7 bases. Trimming took 10 bases from V and 5 from J; bases not matched to a gene: 13. Germline V gene data show CDR1 as ENHRY and CDR2 as SYGVKD. The CDR3 is 14 residues long. The DNA of the CDR3 is TGTGCCACCACACGGGAAGGGGGCGGGTATGGCTACACCTTC. It specifies CATTREGGGYGYTF.

This chain uses TRBV2 with TRBJ1-3; D is perhaps TRBD1 (6 bases). The CDR3 runs to 15 residues. CDR1 SNHLY and CDR2 FYNNEI come from the germline V gene. Trimming removed 5 bases at V and 0 bases at J, with 11 bases between. CDR3 sequence (DNA): TGTGCCAGCAGTAAAGACAGGAGCTCTGGAAACACCATATATTTT. Its protein product is CASSKDRSSGNTIYF.

This sequence joins TRBV29-1 and TRBJ2-1; 15 nucleotides line up with TRBD2. From germline, CDR1 is SQVTM and CDR2 ANQGSEA. Unmatched junction bases numbered 17, after V lost 4 bases and J lost 1 base. The CDR3 runs 21 residues. CDR3 bases: TGCAGCGTTGTTTTCACCCCGGGACTAGCGGGAGGAATAAGGTCCTACAATGAGCAGTTCTTC. As protein: CSVVFTPGLAGGIRSYNEQFF.

J is TRBJ1-4 and V is TRBV6-5, with D unclear. Germline V lookup: CDR1 MNHEY, CDR2 SVGAGI. The ends were cut back, 9 bases at V and 5 bases at J, with 13 bases in the middle. The CDR3 sequence is 13 residues long. As DNA, the CDR3 is TGTGCCAGTTCACTCCTGCGGAATGAAAAACTGTTTTTT. Translation gives CASSLLRNEKLFF.

This clone has a single count. The V call is TRBV19, the J call TRBJ2-7; 9 nucleotides align to TRBD1. Germline V CDR1 and CDR2: LNHDA, SQIVND (reference sequence). With V trimmed by 3 bases and J by 5 bases, 8 bases remained unmatched. CDR3 length equals 15 residues. CDR3 loop: CASSILGQGSHEQYF. The CDR3 region has the DNA TGTGCCAGTAGTATTTTAGGACAGGGGTCCCACGAGCAGTACTTC.

The chain combines TRBV27 with TRBJ1-2; no reliable D call. V gave up 6 bases and J gave up 3 bases, with 14 bases separating them. Germline loops: CDR1 MNHEY, CDR2 SMNVEV (reference sequence). The CDR3 runs to 14 residues. CDR3 DNA sequence: TGTGCCAGCAGCCCCGGCCGGGCAGACTATGGCTACACCTTC. The encoded protein is CASSPGRADYGYTF.

The rearrangement uses TRBV18 and TRBJ2-5; D gene unclear. The germline V gene encodes CDR1 KGHSH and CDR2 LQKENI. Between the trimmed V and J ends, which lost 3 bases and 5 bases, there was a span of 7 bases. The CDR3 length is 12 residues. This chain's CDR3 is CASSPGRETQYF. CDR3 DNA: TGTGCCAGCTCACCGGGAAGGGAGACCCAGTACTTC.

The rearrangement uses TRBV28 and TRBJ2-4; TRBD2 matches at 12 bases. CDR3 length: 17 residues. Trimming took 4 bases from V and 7 from J; bases not matched to a gene: 11. Germline CDR1 and CDR2: MDHEN and SYDVKM. DNA of the CDR3: TGTGCCAGCAGTTCCCTCAGACTAGCGGGAGTACGGAACATTCAGTACTTC. Encoded protein: CASSSLRLAGVRNIQYF.

This clone has a single count. The rearrangement joins TRBV5-1 to TRBJ2-2; perhaps TRBD1 as D (5 bases). The CDR3 is 15 residues long. V was cut by 1 base and J by 3 bases, with 10 bases left in between. The V gene's germline CDR1 is SGHRS and CDR2 YFSETQ. DNA for the CDR3: TGCGCCAGCAGCTTGCGGCTCAGGGACACCGGGGAGCTGTTTTTT. It yields the protein CASSLRLRDTGELFF.